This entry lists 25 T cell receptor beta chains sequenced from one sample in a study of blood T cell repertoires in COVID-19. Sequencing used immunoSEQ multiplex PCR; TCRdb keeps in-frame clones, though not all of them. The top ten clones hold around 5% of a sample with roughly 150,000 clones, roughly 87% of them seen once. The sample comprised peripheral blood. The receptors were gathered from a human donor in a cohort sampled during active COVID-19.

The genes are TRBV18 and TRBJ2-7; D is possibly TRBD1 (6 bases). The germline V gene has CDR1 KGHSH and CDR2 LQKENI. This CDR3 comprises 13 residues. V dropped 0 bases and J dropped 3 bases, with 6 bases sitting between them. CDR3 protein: CASSPPTGYEQYF. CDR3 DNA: TGTGCCAGCTCACCACCGACAGGCTACGAGCAGTACTTC.

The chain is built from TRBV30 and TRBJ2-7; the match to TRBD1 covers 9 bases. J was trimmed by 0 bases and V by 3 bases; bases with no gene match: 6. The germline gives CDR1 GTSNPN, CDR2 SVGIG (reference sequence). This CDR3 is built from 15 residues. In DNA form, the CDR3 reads TGTGCCTGGAGGGGGGACAGGGCGTTCTCCTACGAGCAGTACTTC. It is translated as CAWRGDRAFSYEQYF.

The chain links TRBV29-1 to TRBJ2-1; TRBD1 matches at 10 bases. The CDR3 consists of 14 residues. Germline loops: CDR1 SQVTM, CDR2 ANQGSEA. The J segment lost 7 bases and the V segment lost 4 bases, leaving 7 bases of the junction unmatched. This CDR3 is CSVGHRDRGNEQFF. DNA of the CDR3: TGCAGCGTTGGGCACCGGGACAGGGGTAATGAGCAGTTCTTC.

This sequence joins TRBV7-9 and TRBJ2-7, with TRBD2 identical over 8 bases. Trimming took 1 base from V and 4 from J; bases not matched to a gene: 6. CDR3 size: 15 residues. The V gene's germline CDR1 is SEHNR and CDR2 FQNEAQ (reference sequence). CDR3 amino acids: CASSLDGREGYEQYF. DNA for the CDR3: TGTGCCAGCAGCTTAGATGGTCGGGAGGGTTACGAGCAGTACTTC.

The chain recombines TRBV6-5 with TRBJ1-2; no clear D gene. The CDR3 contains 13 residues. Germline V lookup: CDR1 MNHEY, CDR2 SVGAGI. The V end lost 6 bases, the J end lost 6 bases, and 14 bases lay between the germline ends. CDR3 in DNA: TGTGCCAGCAGCGCGGGATTCCGGAATGGCTACACCTTC. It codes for CASSAGFRNGYTF.

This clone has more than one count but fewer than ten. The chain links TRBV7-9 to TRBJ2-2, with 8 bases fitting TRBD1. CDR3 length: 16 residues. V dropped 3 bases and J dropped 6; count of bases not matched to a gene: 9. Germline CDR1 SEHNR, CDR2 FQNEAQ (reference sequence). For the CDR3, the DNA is TGTGCCAGCAGCTTTCCCCTTCAGGGGGCATCCGGGGAGCTGTTTTTT. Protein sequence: CASSFPLQGASGELFF.

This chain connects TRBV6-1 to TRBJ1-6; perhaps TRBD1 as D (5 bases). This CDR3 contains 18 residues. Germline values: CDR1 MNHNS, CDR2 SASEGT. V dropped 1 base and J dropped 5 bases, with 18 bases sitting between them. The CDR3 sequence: CASSEVMTRVVDNSPLHF. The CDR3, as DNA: TGTGCCAGCAGTGAAGTGATGACCAGGGTAGTAGATAATTCACCCCTCCACTTT.

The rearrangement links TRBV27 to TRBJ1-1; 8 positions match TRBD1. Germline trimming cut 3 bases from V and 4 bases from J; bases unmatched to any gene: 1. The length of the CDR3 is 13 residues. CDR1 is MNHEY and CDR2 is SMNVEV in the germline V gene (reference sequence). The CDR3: CASSFTGGTEAFF. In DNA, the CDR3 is TGTGCCAGCAGTTTCACAGGGGGCACTGAAGCTTTCTTT.

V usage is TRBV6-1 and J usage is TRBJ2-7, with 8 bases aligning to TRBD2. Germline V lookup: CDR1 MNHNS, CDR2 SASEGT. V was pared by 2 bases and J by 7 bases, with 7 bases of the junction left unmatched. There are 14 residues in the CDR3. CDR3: CASSERGTSSEQYF. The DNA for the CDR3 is TGTGCCAGCAGTGAACGGGGGACTAGTTCAGAGCAGTACTTC.

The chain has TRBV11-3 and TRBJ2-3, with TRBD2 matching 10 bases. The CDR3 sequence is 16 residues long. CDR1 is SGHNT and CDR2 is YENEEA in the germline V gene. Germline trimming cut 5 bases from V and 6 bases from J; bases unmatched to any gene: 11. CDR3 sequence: CASSPPLAGVSDTQYF. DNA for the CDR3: TGTGCCAGCAGCCCCCCGCTAGCGGGAGTATCCGATACGCAGTATTTT.

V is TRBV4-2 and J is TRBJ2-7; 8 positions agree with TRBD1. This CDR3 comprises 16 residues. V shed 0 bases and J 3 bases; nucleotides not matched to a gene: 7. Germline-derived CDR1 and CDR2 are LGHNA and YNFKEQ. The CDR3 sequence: CASSQEEAGGHYEQYF. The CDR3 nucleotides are TGTGCCAGCAGCCAAGAGGAGGCAGGGGGCCACTACGAGCAGTACTTC.

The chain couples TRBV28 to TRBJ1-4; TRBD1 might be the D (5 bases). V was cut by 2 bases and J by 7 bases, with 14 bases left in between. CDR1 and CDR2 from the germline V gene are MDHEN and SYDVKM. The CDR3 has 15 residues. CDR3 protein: CASSLHDRTGEKLFF. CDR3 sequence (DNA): TGTGCCAGCAGTTTACACGACAGAACGGGTGAAAAACTGTTTTTT.

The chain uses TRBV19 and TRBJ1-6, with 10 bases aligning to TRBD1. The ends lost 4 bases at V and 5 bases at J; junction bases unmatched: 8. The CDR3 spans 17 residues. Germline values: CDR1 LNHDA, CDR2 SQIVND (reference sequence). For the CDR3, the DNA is TGTGCCAGTAGTAAAGAAGGACAGGGGGTGCATAATTCACCCCTCCACTTT. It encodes CASSKEGQGVHNSPLHF.

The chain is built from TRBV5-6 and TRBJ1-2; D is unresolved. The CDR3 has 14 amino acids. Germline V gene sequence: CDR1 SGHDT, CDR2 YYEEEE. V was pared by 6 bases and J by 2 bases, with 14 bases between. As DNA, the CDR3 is TGTGCCAGCAAATATGGGAGGAAAAACTATGGCTACACCTTC. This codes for CASKYGRKNYGYTF. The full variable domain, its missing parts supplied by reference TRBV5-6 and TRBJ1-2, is DAGVTQSPTHLIKTRGQQVTLRCSPKSGHDTVSWYQQALGQGPQFIFQYYEEEERQRGNFPDRFSGHQFPNYSSELNVNALLLGDSALYLCASKYGRKNYGYTFGSGTRLTVV.

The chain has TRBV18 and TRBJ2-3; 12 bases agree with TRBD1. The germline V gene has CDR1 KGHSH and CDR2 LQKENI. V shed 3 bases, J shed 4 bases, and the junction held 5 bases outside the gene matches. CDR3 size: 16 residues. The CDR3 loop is CASSPRGQGAPDTQYF. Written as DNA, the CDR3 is TGTGCCAGCTCACCTAGGGGACAGGGGGCCCCAGATACGCAGTATTTT.

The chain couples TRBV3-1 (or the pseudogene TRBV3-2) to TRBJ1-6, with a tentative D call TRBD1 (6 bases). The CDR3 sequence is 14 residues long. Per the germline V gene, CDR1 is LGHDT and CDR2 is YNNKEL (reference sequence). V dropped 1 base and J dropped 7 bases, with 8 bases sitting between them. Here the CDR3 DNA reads TGTGCCAGCAGCCAAGTACAGGGCAATTCACCCCTCCACTTT. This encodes CASSQVQGNSPLHF.

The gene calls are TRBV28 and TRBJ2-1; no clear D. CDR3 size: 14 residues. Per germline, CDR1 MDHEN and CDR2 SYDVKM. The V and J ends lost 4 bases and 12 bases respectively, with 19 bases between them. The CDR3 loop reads CASSSIPTDYGQFF. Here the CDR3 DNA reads TGTGCCAGCAGTTCCATTCCTACAGATTATGGGCAGTTCTTC. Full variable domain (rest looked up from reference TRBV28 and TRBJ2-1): DVKVTQSSRYLVKRTGEKVFLECVQDMDHENMFWYRQDPGLGLRLIYFSYDVKMKEKGDIPEGYSVSREKKERFSLILESASTNQTSMYLCASSSIPTDYGQFFGPGTRLTVL.

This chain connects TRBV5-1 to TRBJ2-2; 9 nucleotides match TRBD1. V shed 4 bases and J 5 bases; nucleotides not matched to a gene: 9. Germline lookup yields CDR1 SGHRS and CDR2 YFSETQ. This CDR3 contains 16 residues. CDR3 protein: CASSPRGQGVTGELFF. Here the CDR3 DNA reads TGCGCCAGCAGCCCCCGGGGACAGGGCGTTACCGGGGAGCTGTTTTTT.

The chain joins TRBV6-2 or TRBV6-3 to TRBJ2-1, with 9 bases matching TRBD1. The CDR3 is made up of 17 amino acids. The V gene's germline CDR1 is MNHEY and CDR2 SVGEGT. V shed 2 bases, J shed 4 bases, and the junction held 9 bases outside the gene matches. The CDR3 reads CASSYKQGAVIYNEQFF. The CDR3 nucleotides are TGTGCCAGCAGTTACAAACAGGGGGCCGTAATATACAATGAGCAGTTCTTC.

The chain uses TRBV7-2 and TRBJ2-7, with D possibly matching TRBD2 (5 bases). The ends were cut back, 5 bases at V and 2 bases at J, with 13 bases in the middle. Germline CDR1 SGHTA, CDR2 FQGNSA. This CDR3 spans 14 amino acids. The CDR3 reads CASSLPGGAYEQYF. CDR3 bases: TGTGCCAGCAGCCTACCTGGAGGCGCCTACGAGCAGTACTTC.

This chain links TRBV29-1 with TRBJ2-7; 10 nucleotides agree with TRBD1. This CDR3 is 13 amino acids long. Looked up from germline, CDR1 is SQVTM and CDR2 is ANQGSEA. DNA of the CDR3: TGCAGTGCTACCGGGACAGGGGCCTACGAGCAGTACTTC. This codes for CSATGTGAYEQYF.

The CDR3 loop reads CASSSGTSGSYEQYF. CDR3 sequence (DNA): TGTGCCAGCAGCTCCGGGACTAGCGGGAGCTACGAGCAGTACTTC. V gene TRBV5-6 combines with J gene TRBJ2-7; 14 bases map to TRBD2. V lost 3 bases, J lost 3 bases, and 2 bases stayed unmatched. CDR3 length equals 15 residues. Germline V gene data show CDR1 as SGHDT and CDR2 as YYEEEE.

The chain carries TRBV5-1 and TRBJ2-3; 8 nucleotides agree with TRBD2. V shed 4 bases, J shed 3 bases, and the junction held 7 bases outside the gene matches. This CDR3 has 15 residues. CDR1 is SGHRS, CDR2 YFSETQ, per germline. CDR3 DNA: TGCGCCAGCAGCCATTCACTAGCGGAAACAGATACGCAGTATTTT. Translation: CASSHSLAETDTQYF.

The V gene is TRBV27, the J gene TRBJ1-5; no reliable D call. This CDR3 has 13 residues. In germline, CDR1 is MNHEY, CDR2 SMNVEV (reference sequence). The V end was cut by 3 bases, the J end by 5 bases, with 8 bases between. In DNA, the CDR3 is TGTGCCAGCAGTTTCGGAGGCGATCAGCCCCAGCATTTT. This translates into CASSFGGDQPQHF.

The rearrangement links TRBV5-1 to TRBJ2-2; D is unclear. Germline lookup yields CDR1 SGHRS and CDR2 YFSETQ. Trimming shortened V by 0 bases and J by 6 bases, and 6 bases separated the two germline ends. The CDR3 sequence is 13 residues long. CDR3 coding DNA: TGCGCCAGCAGCTTGGATGTATCCGGGGAGCTGTTTTTT. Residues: CASSLDVSGELFF. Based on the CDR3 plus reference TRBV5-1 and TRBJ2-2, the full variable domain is KAGVTQTPRYLIKTRGQQVTLSCSPISGHRSVSWYQQTPGQGLQFLFEYFSETQRNKGNFPGRFSGRQFSNSRSEMNVSTLELGDSALYLCASSLDVSGELFFGEGSRLTVL.